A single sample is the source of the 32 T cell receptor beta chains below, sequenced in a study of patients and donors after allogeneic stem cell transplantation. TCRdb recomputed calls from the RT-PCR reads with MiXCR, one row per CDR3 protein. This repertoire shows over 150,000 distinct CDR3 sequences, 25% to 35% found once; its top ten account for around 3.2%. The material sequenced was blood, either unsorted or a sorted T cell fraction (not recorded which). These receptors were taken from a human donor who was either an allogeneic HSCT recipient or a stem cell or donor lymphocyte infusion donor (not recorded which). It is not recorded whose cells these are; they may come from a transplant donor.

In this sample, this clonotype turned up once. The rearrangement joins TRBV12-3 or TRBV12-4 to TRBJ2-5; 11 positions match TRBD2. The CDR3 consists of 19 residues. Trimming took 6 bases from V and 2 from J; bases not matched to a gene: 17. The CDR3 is CASRQFRLAGRKLQETQYF. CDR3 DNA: TGTGCCAGCAGGCAATTCCGACTAGCGGGGAGAAAGCTTCAAGAGACCCAGTACTTC.

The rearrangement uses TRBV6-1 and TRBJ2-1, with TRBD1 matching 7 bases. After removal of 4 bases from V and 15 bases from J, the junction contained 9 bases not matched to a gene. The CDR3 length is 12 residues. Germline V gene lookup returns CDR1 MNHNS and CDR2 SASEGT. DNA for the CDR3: TGTGCCAGCAGTGTCGGGACAGCCTGGTGGTTCTTC. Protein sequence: CASSVGTAWWFF.

The CDR3 DNA follows: TGTGCCAGCAGCTTAACCCGGGACAGGTGGGGCAATGAGCAGTTCTTC. As protein: CASSLTRDRWGNEQFF. V gene TRBV7-3 combines with J gene TRBJ2-1; 8 nucleotides agree with TRBD1. The V gene's germline CDR1 is SGHTA and CDR2 FQGTGA. The CDR3 sequence is 16 residues long. Losses at the gene ends were 0 bases for V and 6 bases for J; bases not matched to a gene: 7.

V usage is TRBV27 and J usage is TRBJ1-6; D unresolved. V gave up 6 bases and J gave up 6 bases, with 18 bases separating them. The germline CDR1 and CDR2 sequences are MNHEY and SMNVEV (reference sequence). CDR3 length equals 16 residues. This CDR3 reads CASRTLMELINSPLHF. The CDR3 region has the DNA TGTGCCAGCAGAACCCTCATGGAGCTAATTAATTCACCCCTCCACTTT.

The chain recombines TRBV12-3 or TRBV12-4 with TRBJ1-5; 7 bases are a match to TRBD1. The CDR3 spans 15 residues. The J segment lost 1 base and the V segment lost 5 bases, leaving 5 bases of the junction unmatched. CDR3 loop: CASSAQGGSNQPQHF. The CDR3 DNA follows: TGTGCCAGCAGTGCCCAGGGGGGAAGCAATCAGCCCCAGCATTTT.

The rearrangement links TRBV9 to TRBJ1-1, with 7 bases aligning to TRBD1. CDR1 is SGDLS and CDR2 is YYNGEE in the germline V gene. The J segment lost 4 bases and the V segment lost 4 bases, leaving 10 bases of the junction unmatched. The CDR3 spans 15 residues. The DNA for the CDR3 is TGTGCCAGCAGCCTGACAGGGCTTGGGGGCACTGAAGCTTTCTTT. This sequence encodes CASSLTGLGGTEAFF.

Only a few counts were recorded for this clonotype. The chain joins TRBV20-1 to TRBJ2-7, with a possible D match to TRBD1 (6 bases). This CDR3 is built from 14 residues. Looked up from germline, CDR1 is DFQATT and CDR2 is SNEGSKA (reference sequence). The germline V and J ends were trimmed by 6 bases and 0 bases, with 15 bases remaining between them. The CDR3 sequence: CSAEGQPLSYEQYF. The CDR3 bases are TGCAGTGCCGAAGGACAGCCCCTCTCCTACGAGCAGTACTTC.

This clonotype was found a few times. The CDR3 region has the DNA TGTGCCAGTAGGGAGGGTCCCGGGGAGCTGTTTTTT. Amino acid sequence: CASREGPGELFF. The chain combines TRBV28 with TRBJ2-2; 7 nucleotides agree with TRBD2. Germline V gene data show CDR1 as MDHEN and CDR2 as SYDVKM. V trimming: 9 bases; J trimming: 6 bases; junction bases outside the gene matches: 4. This CDR3 contains 12 residues.

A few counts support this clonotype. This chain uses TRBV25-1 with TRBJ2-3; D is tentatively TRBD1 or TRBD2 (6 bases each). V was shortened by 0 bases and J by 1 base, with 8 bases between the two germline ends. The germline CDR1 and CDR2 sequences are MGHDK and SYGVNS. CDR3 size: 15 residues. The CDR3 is CASSEYRGGTDTQYF. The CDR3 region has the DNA TGTGCCAGCAGTGAATATAGGGGGGGCACAGATACGCAGTATTTT.

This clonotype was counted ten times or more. The CDR3 here is CSASWGVNQPQHF. In DNA, the CDR3 is TGCAGTGCCTCATGGGGGGTTAATCAGCCCCAGCATTTT. The V gene is TRBV20-1, the J gene TRBJ1-5; possible D gene TRBD1, 5 bases. Germline CDR1 and CDR2: DFQATT and SNEGSKA (reference sequence). The CDR3 consists of 13 residues. V was shortened by 6 bases and J by 4 bases, with 13 bases between the two germline ends.

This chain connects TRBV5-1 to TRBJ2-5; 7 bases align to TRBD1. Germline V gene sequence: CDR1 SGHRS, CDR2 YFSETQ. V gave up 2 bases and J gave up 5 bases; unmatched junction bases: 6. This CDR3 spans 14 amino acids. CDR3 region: CASSLDRVKETQYF. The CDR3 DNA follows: TGCGCCAGCAGCTTAGACAGGGTCAAGGAGACCCAGTACTTC.

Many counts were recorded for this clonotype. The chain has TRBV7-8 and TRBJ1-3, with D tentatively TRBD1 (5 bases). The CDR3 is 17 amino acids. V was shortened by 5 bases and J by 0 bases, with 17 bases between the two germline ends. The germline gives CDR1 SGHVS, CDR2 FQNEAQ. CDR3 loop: CASSPLAGGNSGNTIYF. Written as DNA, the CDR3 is TGTGCCAGCAGCCCCCTGGCCGGGGGGAACTCTGGAAACACCATATATTTT.

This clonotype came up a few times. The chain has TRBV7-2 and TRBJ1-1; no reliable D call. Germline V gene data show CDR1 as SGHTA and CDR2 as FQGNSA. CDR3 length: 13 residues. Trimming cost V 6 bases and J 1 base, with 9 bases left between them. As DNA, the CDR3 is TGTGCCAGCAGGTCAGATGGGAACACTGAAGCTTTCTTT. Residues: CASRSDGNTEAFF.

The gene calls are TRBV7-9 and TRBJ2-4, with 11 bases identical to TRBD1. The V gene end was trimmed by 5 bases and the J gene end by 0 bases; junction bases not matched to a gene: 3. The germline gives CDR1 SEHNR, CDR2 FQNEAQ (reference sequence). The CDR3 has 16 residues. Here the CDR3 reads CASSLGQGVAKNIQYF. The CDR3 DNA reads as TGTGCCAGCAGCCTGGGACAGGGGGTAGCCAAAAACATTCAGTACTTC. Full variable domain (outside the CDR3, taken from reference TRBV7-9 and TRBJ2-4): DTGVSQNPRHKITKRGQNVTFRCDPISEHNRLYWYRQTLGQGPEFLTYFQNEAQLEKSRLLSDRFSAERPKGSFSTLEIQRTEQGDSAMYLCASSLGQGVAKNIQYFGAGTRLSVL.

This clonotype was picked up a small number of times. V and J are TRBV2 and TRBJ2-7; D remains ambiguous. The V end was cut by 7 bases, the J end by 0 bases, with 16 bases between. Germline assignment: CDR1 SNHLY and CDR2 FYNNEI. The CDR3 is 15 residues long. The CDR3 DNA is TGTGCCAGCAAGTCTTTCCCAGTTGGCTCCTACGAGCAGTACTTC. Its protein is CASKSFPVGSYEQYF. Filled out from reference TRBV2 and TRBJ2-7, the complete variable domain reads EPEVTQTPSHQVTQMGQEVILRCVPISNHLYFYWYRQILGQKVEFLVSFYNNEISEKSEIFDDQFSVERPDGSNFTLKIRSTKLEDSAMYFCASKSFPVGSYEQYFGPGTRLTVT.

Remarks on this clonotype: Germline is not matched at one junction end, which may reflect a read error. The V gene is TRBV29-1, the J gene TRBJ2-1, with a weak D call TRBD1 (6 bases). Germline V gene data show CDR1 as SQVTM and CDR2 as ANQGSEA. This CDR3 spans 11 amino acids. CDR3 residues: CSVGGHKPAKF. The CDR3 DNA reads TGCAGCGTTGGGGGGCACAAACCGGCAAAGTTC.

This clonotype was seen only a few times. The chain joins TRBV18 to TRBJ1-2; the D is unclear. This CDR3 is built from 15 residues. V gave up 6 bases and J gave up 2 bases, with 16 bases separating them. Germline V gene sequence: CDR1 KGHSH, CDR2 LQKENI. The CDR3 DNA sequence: TGTGCCAGCTCTACCAGTCCCGAGGCCAACTATGGCTACACCTTC. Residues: CASSTSPEANYGYTF. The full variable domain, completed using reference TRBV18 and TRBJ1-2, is NAGVMQNPRHLVRRRGQEARLRCSPMKGHSHVYWYRQLPEEGLKFMVYLQKENIIDESGMPKERFSAEFPKEGPSILRIQQVVRGDSAAYFCASSTSPEANYGYTFGSGTRLTVV.

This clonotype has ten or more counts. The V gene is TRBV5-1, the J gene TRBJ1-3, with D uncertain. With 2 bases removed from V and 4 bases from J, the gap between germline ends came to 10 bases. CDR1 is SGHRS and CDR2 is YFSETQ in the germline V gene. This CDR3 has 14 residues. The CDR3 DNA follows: TGCGCCAGCAGCTTAGATATCTTCGGAAACACCATATATTTT. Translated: CASSLDIFGNTIYF.

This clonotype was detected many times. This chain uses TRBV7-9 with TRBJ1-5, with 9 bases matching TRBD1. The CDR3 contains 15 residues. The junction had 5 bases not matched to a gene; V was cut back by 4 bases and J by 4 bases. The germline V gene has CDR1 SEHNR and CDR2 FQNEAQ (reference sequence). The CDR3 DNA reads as TGTGCCAGCAGCTCGGAGACAGGGGGGAATCAGCCCCAGCATTTT. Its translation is CASSSETGGNQPQHF.

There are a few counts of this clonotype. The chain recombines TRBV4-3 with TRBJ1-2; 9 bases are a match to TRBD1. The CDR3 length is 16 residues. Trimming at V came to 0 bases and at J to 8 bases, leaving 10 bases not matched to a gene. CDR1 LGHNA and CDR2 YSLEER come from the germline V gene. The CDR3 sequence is CASSQDPQGAFRGYTF. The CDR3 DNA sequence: TGCGCCAGCAGCCAAGACCCACAGGGGGCATTTAGGGGCTACACCTTC.

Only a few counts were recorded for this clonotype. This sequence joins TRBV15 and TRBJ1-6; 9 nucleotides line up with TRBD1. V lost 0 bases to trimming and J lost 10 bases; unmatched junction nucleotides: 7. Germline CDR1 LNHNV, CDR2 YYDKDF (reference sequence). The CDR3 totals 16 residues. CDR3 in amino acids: CATSRDLTGGNSPLHF. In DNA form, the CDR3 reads TGTGCCACCAGCAGAGATCTCACAGGGGGCAACTCACCCCTCCACTTT.

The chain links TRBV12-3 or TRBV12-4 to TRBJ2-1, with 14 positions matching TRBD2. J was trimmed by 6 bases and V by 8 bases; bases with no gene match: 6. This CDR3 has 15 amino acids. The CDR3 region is CASGLTSGRGNEQFF. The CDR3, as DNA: TGTGCCAGCGGTCTGACTAGCGGGAGGGGCAATGAGCAGTTCTTC.

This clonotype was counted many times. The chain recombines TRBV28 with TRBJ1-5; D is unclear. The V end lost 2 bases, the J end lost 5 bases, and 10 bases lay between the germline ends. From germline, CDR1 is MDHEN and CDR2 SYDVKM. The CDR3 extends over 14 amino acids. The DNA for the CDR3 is TGTGCCAGCAGTTTACGGTGGGGTGATCAGCCCCAGCATTTT. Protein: CASSLRWGDQPQHF.

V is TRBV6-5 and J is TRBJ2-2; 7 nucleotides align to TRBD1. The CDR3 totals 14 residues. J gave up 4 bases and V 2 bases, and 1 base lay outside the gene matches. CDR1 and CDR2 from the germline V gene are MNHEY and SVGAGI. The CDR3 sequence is CASSYGTVTGELFF. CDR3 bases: TGTGCCAGCAGTTACGGGACAGTCACCGGGGAGCTGTTTTTT.

CDR3 nucleotide sequence: TGTGCCAGCAGCTTAACTAGCGGGAGGGCCCCGCTAGGCACAGATACGCAGTATTTT. Protein product: CASSLTSGRAPLGTDTQYF. The chain is built from TRBV7-9 and TRBJ2-3; 13 bases map to TRBD2. The CDR3 runs 19 residues. Germline trimming cut 2 bases from V and 1 base from J; bases unmatched to any gene: 9. CDR1 is SEHNR and CDR2 is FQNEAQ in the germline V gene (reference sequence).

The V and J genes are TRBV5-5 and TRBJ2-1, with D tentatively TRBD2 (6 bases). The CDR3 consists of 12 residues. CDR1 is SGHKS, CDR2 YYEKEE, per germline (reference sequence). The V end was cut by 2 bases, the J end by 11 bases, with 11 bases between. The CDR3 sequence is CASSLTEGKQFF. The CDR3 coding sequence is TGTGCCAGCAGCTTAACGGAGGGGAAGCAGTTCTTC. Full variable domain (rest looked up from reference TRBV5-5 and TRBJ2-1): DAGVTQSPTHLIKTRGQQVTLRCSPISGHKSVSWYQQVLGQGPQFIFQYYEKEERGRGNFPDRFSARQFPNYSSELNVNALLLGDSALYLCASSLTEGKQFFGPGTRLTVL.

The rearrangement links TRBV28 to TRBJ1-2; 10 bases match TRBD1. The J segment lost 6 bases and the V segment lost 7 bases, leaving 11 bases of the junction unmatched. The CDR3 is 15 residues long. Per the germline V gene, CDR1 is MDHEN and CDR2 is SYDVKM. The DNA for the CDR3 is TGTGCCAGCACCCGACAGGGGGCAGCTTTGAATGGCTACACCTTC. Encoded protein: CASTRQGAALNGYTF.

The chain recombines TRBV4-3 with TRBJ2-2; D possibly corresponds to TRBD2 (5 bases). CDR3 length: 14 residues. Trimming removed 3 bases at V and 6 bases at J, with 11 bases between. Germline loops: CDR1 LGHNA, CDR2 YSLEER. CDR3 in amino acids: CASSHTGIAGELFF. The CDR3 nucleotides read TGCGCCAGCAGCCATACCGGGATCGCCGGGGAGCTGTTTTTT.

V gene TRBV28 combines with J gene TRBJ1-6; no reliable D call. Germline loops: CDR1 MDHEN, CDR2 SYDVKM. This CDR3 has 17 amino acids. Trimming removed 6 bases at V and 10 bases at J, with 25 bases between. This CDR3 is CASSLDPHTRLSSPLHF. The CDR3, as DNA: TGTGCCAGCAGCTTGGACCCTCATACTCGGTTGAGCTCACCCCTCCACTTT.

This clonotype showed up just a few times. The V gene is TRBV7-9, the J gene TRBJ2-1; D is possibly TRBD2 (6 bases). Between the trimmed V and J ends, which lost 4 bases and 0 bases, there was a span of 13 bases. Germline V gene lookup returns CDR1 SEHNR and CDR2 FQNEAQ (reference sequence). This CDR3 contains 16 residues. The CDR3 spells CASSSASESSYNEQFF. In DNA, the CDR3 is TGTGCCAGCAGCTCCGCTAGCGAGAGCTCCTACAATGAGCAGTTCTTC.

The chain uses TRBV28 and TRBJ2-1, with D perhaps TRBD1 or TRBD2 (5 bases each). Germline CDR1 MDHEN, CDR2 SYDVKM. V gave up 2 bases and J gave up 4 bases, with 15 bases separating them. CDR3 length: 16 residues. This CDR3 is CASSLLVGTLYNEQFF. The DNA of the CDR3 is TGTGCCAGCAGTTTACTGGTTGGGACGTTATACAATGAGCAGTTCTTC.

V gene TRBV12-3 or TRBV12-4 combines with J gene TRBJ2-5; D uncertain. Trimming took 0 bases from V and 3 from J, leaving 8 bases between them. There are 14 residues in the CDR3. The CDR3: CASSLANREETQYF. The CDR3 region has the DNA TGTGCCAGCAGTTTAGCAAACCGAGAAGAGACCCAGTACTTC.